This T cell receptor beta chain was retrieved from a study of shared clonotypes between healthy human individuals (dated by TCRdb to between 2020 and 2021). In terms of the full investigation: A couple of women and three men aged 18 to 49 years were included in the cohort. The study deeply sequenced blood TCR repertoires of about 5 healthy adults to estimate repertoire size and the extent of clonotype sharing between individuals. Per donor, leukapheresis produced somewhere between about 0.9 and 10 billion PBMCs. To increase sequencing depth and limit assay-specific biases, TCR repertoire library preparation and sequencing were carried out by different laboratories using diverse techniques. For each donor, CD4 naive and CD4 memory were each given three plates, CD8 naive was given two plates, and CD8 memory was given one plate. Results and caveats for the whole study, not just this receptor: Pairwise subsampling led to the expectation that sequencing depth would affect the degree of clonotype sharing among donors. Even with the large sequencing depth, rarefaction of the sorted-subset datasets indicated that sequencing was incomplete. Sharing across a few donors was observed for approximately 5% of naive CD4, about 3.2% of naive CD8, 2% to 2.5% of memory CD4, and around 0.42% of memory CD8 clonotypes. Clonotypes shared by all four sorted-subset donors showed higher generation probabilities than non-shared clonotypes. The small number of donors limited the genetic and exposure-history diversity represented. Sampling was limited to blood, and TCR repertoires in tissue likely differ from TCR repertoires in blood. Naive subsets generally had larger estimated clonotype richness than memory subsets did.

In the case of this clone: Its recognized antigen is unknown. Base qualities are not provided; no much larger clone lies one nucleotide away.

The donors were healthy, HIV-negative adults who had no recently reported acute infections or vaccinations. Only Caucasian adults living in Nashville, Tennessee, USA were represented among the donors. CD4+ T cells were enriched by magnetic negative selection, after which naive cells were positively selected on CD45RA and the negative fraction was taken as the memory subset. Blood was collected by leukapheresis, and PBMCs were isolated by Ficoll-Histopaque density gradient centrifugation and then cryopreserved in liquid nitrogen vapor phase. Analytical flow cytometry was used to check the purity and quantity of every magnetically sorted T cell population. Genomic DNA was isolated from each sorted fraction and quantified by UV absorbance on a Nanodrop 2000c. Using the deep immunoSEQ assay, TCR CDR3 regions were amplified from genomic DNA by multiplex PCR. Genomic DNA extracted from each cell subset was distributed evenly over all wells of several immunoSEQ 96-well plates, and each plate served as one replicate. For sorted subsets, roughly 200 ng of genomic DNA, equivalent to around 31,000 T cell genomes, went into each replicate PCR. Purified libraries were quantified with a Qubit 3.0 fluorometer, sized on a Bioanalyzer 2100, and re-quantified with the KAPA Library Quantification kit. Each immunoSEQ 96-well plate was sequenced on its own single-read 150-cycle Illumina NextSeq 550 flow cell. In the authors' own workflow: Because the immunoSEQ output included only junctional sequences and no quality scores, the filtering could not be the same as the filtering used for full-length reads. Sequences were annotated with PyIR, a Python wrapper for IgBLAST v1.9, using IMGT germline references to assign V/J genes and CDR3. Reads were filtered out if the reads had weak V/J assignments (E-value above 1e-6), no CDR3, stop codons, out-of-frame junctions, or ambiguous translated residues. V3J clonotypes were defined as sequences sharing the same inferred V gene, J gene, and CDR3 amino acid sequence. The percentage overlap between two repertoires was calculated by dividing the number of shared unique clonotypes by the size of the smaller repertoire. Repertoire richness was assessed with RTK rarefaction, the Chao1 estimator, and Recon v2.1 estimates of unobserved clonotypes. Generation probabilities were computed with OLGA for all TCRbeta clonotypes obtained by the gDNA method from a handful of donors. As stored in TCRdb, this immuneACCESS dataset retains in-frame rearrangements with V and J assigned. A fraction of the clones does not appear; measured against another copy, unresolved V genes explain less than half of the discrepancy, and the remainder lacks a known reason. The D gene and trimming were derived from the DNA, and the V and J assignments and clone size from that table. In all, the sample holds around 1.6 million clones, and around 98% of those were seen once. Together, the top ten hold 0.45% of the sample.

The junction shows trimming of 4 bases on V and 4 bases on J, and the gene matches do not reach 8 bases of it. According to the germline V gene, CDR1 reads SGHRS and CDR2 reads YFSETQ. From its cysteine to its phenylalanine, the CDR3 spans 14 amino acids. The only DNA kept is the CDR3, 42 bases in frame from the first base. The chain couples TRBV5-1 to TRBJ2-7, with TRBD1 matching 7 junction bases. The receptor's source is a man aged 25-40 years in good health. The sample comprised naive CD4+ T cells sorted from blood. The sample's cell subset or site label is to be understood as: CD45RA+ positively selected. The CDR3 is CASSPGGTGYEQYF. The DNA reads as follows: TGCGCCAGCAGCCCAGGGGGAACGGGGTACGAGCAGTACTTC.